A single sample gave rise to the 18 T cell receptor beta chains below, sequenced in a study of CD8 T cells in ankylosing spondylitis. MiXCR, run by TCRdb on the 5' RACE reads, gives a single entry per CDR3 protein. The table records fewer than 250,000 distinct CDR3 sequences, 8% to 11% of them present only once. Input material: blood, either unsorted or a sorted T cell fraction (not recorded which). The receptors stem from a male donor with ankylosing spondylitis or in good health (not recorded which).

In its sample, this clonotype was seen many times. This chain joins TRBV5-1 and TRBJ2-5, with a possible D match to TRBD1 (5 bases). V lost 4 bases to trimming and J lost 2 bases, with 12 bases between them. Germline V lookup: CDR1 SGHRS, CDR2 YFSETQ. CDR3 length equals 14 residues. The CDR3 sequence is CASSTQGRQETQYF. In DNA, the CDR3 is TGCGCCAGCAGCACGCAGGGTAGGCAAGAGACCCAGTACTTC. The whole variable domain, remainder taken from reference TRBV5-1 and TRBJ2-5, is KAGVTQTPRYLIKTRGQQVTLSCSPISGHRSVSWYQQTPGQGLQFLFEYFSETQRNKGNFPGRFSGRQFSNSRSEMNVSTLELGDSALYLCASSTQGRQETQYFGPGTRLLVL.

In regard to this clonotype: With a much larger clone just one base away, this may be a read error. The chain has TRBV3-1 and TRBJ2-5; 8 bases are a match to TRBD1. The CDR3 runs to 15 residues. Germline values: CDR1 LGHDT, CDR2 YNNKEL (reference sequence). The CDR3 loop is CVSSQAGQGKETQYF. In nucleotides, the CDR3 is TGTGTCAGCAGCCAAGCCGGACAGGGTAAGGAGACCCAGTACTTC.

This rearrangement joins TRBV7-2 to TRBJ2-5, with 7 positions matching TRBD1. Germline CDR1 is SGHTA and CDR2 is FQGNSA. The CDR3 loop spans 15 amino acids. The V gene end was trimmed by 3 bases and the J gene end by 5 bases; junction bases not matched to a gene: 9. The chain's CDR3 is CASSFSIGTAETQYF. As DNA, the CDR3 is TGTGCCAGCAGCTTCTCCATTGGGACAGCCGAGACCCAGTACTTC.

In this sample, this clonotype turned up many times. The chain combines TRBV9 with TRBJ2-1; perhaps D is TRBD1 or TRBD2 (6 bases each). The V gene's germline CDR1 is SGDLS and CDR2 YYNGEE. V was clipped by 6 bases and J by 4 bases, with 20 bases between them. The CDR3 loop spans 16 amino acids. The CDR3 here is CASNSGLQGSYNEQFF. CDR3 coding DNA: TGTGCCAGCAACTCGGGACTTCAGGGGTCGTACAATGAGCAGTTCTTC.

This clonotype was detected many times. In DNA, the CDR3 is TGTGCCAGCAGCTTGGGCCCCACAGCGGGCACAGATACGCAGTATTTT. Its translation: CASSLGPTAGTDTQYF. The rearrangement links TRBV5-5 to TRBJ2-3; D is perhaps TRBD2 (5 bases). The CDR3 totals 16 residues. The V end lost 0 bases, the J end lost 1 base, and 12 bases lay between the germline ends. CDR1 and CDR2 from the germline V gene are SGHKS and YYEKEE (reference sequence).

The chain links TRBV7-9 to TRBJ2-1; D is unclear. V lost 1 base to trimming and J lost 5 bases, with 9 bases between them. Germline V gives CDR1 SEHNR, CDR2 FQNEAQ (reference sequence). CDR3 length equals 14 residues. CDR3 sequence (DNA): TGTGCCAGCAGCTTAGTGGGCCCTAACAATGAGCAGTTCTTC. This encodes CASSLVGPNNEQFF.

This clonotype came up a few times. The chain recombines TRBV27 with TRBJ2-1, with D perhaps matching TRBD1 (5 bases). Deletions cut 2 bases from V and 8 bases from J, with 10 bases between. The CDR3 is 13 residues long. Germline loops: CDR1 MNHEY, CDR2 SMNVEV (reference sequence). CDR3 sequence: CASSLRRGDEQFF. In DNA, the CDR3 is TGTGCCAGCAGTTTACGAAGGGGCGATGAGCAGTTCTTC.

This clonotype came up a few times. The V gene is TRBV30, the J gene TRBJ1-1, with 7 positions matching TRBD1. Per the germline V gene, CDR1 is GTSNPN and CDR2 is SVGIG (reference sequence). The CDR3 is 15 residues long. The V and J ends lost 2 bases and 2 bases, in that order; junction bases with no gene match: 8. The CDR3 nucleotides read TGTGCCTGGAGTCCCCTGGGACAGATTAACACTGAAGCTTTCTTT. It translates to CAWSPLGQINTEAFF.

The table lists this clonotype with many counts. The chain links TRBV6-1 to TRBJ1-5; D not certain. Trimming removed 2 bases from V and 1 base from J, with 3 bases in between. This CDR3 has 13 amino acids. CDR1 is MNHNS, CDR2 SASEGT, per germline. The CDR3 DNA sequence: TGTGCCAGCAGTGAAACCAGCAATCAGCCCCAGCATTTT. This sequence encodes CASSETSNQPQHF.

This clonotype was observed many times. The V gene is TRBV5-1, the J gene TRBJ2-3; D may match TRBD1 or TRBD2 (5 bases each). The length of the CDR3 is 13 residues. The germline V and J ends were trimmed by 4 bases and 6 bases, with 12 bases remaining between them. Germline CDR1 is SGHRS and CDR2 is YFSETQ. In DNA, the CDR3 is TGCGCCAGCAGCGTCCCCGGGACGGATACGCAGTATTTT. Translated, it gives CASSVPGTDTQYF. Complete variable domain (other parts from reference TRBV5-1 and TRBJ2-3): KAGVTQTPRYLIKTRGQQVTLSCSPISGHRSVSWYQQTPGQGLQFLFEYFSETQRNKGNFPGRFSGRQFSNSRSEMNVSTLELGDSALYLCASSVPGTDTQYFGPGTRLTVL.

A few counts support this clonotype. The chain has TRBV7-2 and TRBJ2-3, with D perhaps matching TRBD1 (5 bases). The length of the CDR3 is 14 residues. The germline gives CDR1 SGHTA, CDR2 FQGNSA. Trimming cost V 1 base and J 2 bases, with 7 bases left between them. The CDR3 nucleotides read TGTGCCAGCAGCTTAGTAGGGGCCACAGATACGCAGTATTTT. Encoded protein: CASSLVGATDTQYF.

This clonotype showed up just a few times. One junction end does not reproduce the germline sequence, and a read error may be involved. This rearrangement joins TRBV20-1 to TRBJ2-3, with 11 bases aligning to TRBD2. The CDR3 consists of 15 residues. From germline, CDR1 is DFQATT and CDR2 SNEGSKA (reference sequence). CDR3 nucleotide sequence: TGCTGTGCTACCCAACTAGCGGGAGTTCCAGATACGCAGTATTTT. This encodes CCATQLAGVPDTQYF.

This clonotype appeared many times. The V and J genes are TRBV12-3 or TRBV12-4 and TRBJ2-1, with TRBD2 identical over 7 bases. The trim removed 5 bases at V and 4 bases at J, leaving 2 bases unmatched. This CDR3 spans 13 amino acids. CDR3: CASSPGGYNEQFF. The CDR3 nucleotides are TGTGCCAGCAGTCCGGGGGGTTACAATGAGCAGTTCTTC.

There are many counts of this clonotype. The rearrangement joins TRBV7-2 to TRBJ2-4; tentatively, D is TRBD2 (6 bases). CDR3 size: 15 residues. Trimming cost V 2 bases and J 6 bases, with 14 bases left between them. The germline gives CDR1 SGHTA, CDR2 FQGNSA. The CDR3 nucleotides are TGTGCCAGCAGCTTACGCGGGATGACTTTAAACATTCAGTACTTC. Amino acids: CASSLRGMTLNIQYF.

This clonotype was counted ten times or more. This chain connects TRBV29-1 to TRBJ1-2, with TRBD1 matching over 7 bases. Per germline, CDR1 SQVTM and CDR2 ANQGSEA. V dropped 7 bases and J dropped 4; count of bases not matched to a gene: 9. The CDR3 consists of 13 residues. The CDR3 region has the DNA TGCAGCGCCGCACCCGACAGGGCCTATGGCTACACCTTC. It codes for CSAAPDRAYGYTF.

On this clonotype: Possible read error: a much larger clone is one base away. CDR3 sequence reads: CASSGMAYGYTF. CDR3 DNA sequence: TGTGCCAGCAGCGGCATGGCCTATGGCTACACCTTC. This sequence joins TRBV6-5 and TRBJ1-2, with D uncertain. The CDR3 loop spans 12 amino acids. V lost 6 bases, J lost 4 bases, and 9 bases lay in between. Per germline, CDR1 MNHEY and CDR2 SVGAGI.

Notes on this clonotype: A much larger clone lies one base from this, so it may be a read error. CDR3 residues: CSSRQASYNERFF. CDR3 DNA sequence: TGCAGCTCCCGACAGGCATCCTACAATGAGCGGTTCTTC. The rearrangement joins TRBV29-1 to TRBJ2-1, with a weak D call TRBD1 (6 bases). The CDR3 spans 13 residues. The germline V gene has CDR1 SQVTM and CDR2 ANQGSEA.

This chain joins TRBV29-1 and TRBJ1-2; 8 bases map to TRBD1. Per the germline V gene, CDR1 is SQVTM and CDR2 is ANQGSEA. Trimming removed 7 bases from V and 7 bases from J; junction bases left unmatched: 11. The CDR3 runs to 13 residues. CDR3 DNA sequence: TGCAGCGCCCGACGTGGGACAGGTTCTGGCTACACCTTC. Translated, it gives CSARRGTGSGYTF.